Listed below are T cell receptor beta chains from one sample, sequenced in a study of immune cell composition in non-small cell lung cancer. TCRdb keeps only in-frame clones here, not all; method: immunoSEQ multiplex PCR. This table holds 13,000 or so clones, roughly 74% found once. Sequenced material: lung tumor tissue. These receptors were taken from a human donor with non-small cell lung cancer. CDR3s include the opening cysteine and the closing phenylalanine or tryptophan. D genes are given only for firm matches. Expanded clones are given a class, and other clones once, few, many or no size at all.

j_call d_call v_call clone_size cdr3_aa cdr3_nt
TRBJ1-4 NA TRBV27 NA CASRRTAIPGGEKLFF TGTGCCAGCAGACGGACGGCGATTCCCGGGGGTGAAAAACTGTTTTTT
TRBJ2-7 TRBD1 TRBV18 NA CASSPIGTANYEQYF TGTGCCAGCTCACCTATCGGGACAGCCAACTACGAGCAGTACTTC
TRBJ1-2 TRBD1 TRBV6-5 NA CASSRTGPNYGYTF TGTGCCAGCAGCAGGACAGGACCTAACTATGGCTACACCTTC
TRBJ2-2 TRBD2 TRBV5-1 NA CASSKLGTSGRSTGELFF TGCGCCAGCAGCAAGCTAGGGACTAGCGGGAGGAGCACCGGGGAGCTGTTTTTT
TRBJ2-5 TRBD1 TRBV5-1 NA CASSRGTGGETQYF TGCGCCAGCAGCCGGGGGACAGGCGGCGAGACCCAGTACTTC
TRBJ1-2 TRBD1 TRBV5-4 NA CASSARSGTAVDYGYTF TGTGCCAGCAGCGCCCGTAGTGGGACAGCGGTCGACTATGGCTACACCTTC
TRBJ2-7 NA TRBV27 few CASSPRGWHEQYF TGTGCCAGCAGTCCCCGGGGTTGGCACGAGCAGTACTTC
TRBJ2-7 TRBD1 TRBV4-3 NA CASSQDSIQGASHGRSYEQYF TGCGCCAGCAGCCAAGATAGTATTCAGGGGGCCTCCCACGGTCGCTCCTACGAGCAGTACTTC
TRBJ2-7 TRBD1 TRBV7-6 NA CASSLSDRGPGYYYEQYF TGTGCCAGCAGCTTAAGTGACAGGGGCCCGGGTTACTACTACGAGCAGTACTTC
TRBJ2-3 TRBD2 TRBV7-2 few CASSSSGGGQYF TGTGCCAGCAGCTCCAGCGGGGGTGGGCAGTATTTT
TRBJ1-1 TRBD1 TRBV6-1 once CASRRDRGGTEAFF TGTGCCAGCAGACGGGACAGGGGGGGCACTGAAGCTTTCTTT
TRBJ1-5 NA TRBV6-5 NA CASSESGNQPQHF TGTGCCAGCAGTGAGTCAGGGAATCAGCCCCAGCATTTT
TRBJ1-1 TRBD1 TRBV6-1 NA CASSERTGGKTEAFF TGTGCCAGCAGTGAACGGACAGGGGGCAAGACTGAAGCTTTCTTT
TRBJ2-2 TRBD2 TRBV4-3 NA CASSQGREGRELFF TGCGCCAGCAGCCAAGGCCGGGAGGGCCGGGAGCTGTTTTTT
TRBJ1-3 NA TRBV29-1 NA CSVGGSPGNTIYF TGCAGCGTTGGAGGCAGCCCTGGAAACACCATATATTTT
TRBJ2-2 TRBD1 TRBV15 large CATSRDRGNGELFF TGTGCCACCAGCAGAGACAGGGGGAACGGGGAGCTGTTTTTT
TRBJ2-1 NA TRBV30 NA CASSSADNEQFF TGTGCCTCCTCTAGCGCCGACAATGAGCAGTTCTTC
TRBJ1-5 NA TRBV6-6 once CASSSSTLNQPQHF TGTGCCAGCAGTTCAAGCACTTTGAATCAGCCCCAGCATTTT
TRBJ2-1 TRBD1 TRBV18 NA CASSPAGTGGFNEQFF TGTGCCAGCTCACCAGCCGGGACAGGGGGCTTCAATGAGCAGTTCTTC
TRBJ1-1 NA TRBV4-3 once CASSRVRNTEAFF TGCGCCAGCAGCCGCGTTCGGAACACTGAAGCTTTCTTT
TRBJ2-7 NA TRBV7-8 few CASGGGLRGWEQYF TGTGCCAGCGGAGGAGGTCTACGGGGGTGGGAGCAGTACTTC
TRBJ2-5 TRBD1 TRBV7-9 NA CASTVRTGETQYF TGTGCCAGCACCGTAAGGACAGGAGAGACCCAGTACTTC
TRBJ1-3 NA TRBV30 NA CAWSTVREDTIYF TGTGCCTGGAGTACGGTGCGGGAGGACACCATATATTTT
TRBJ2-1 NA TRBV28 NA CASQGGTSRSNEQFF TGTGCCAGCCAGGGCGGAACTAGCAGGAGCAATGAGCAGTTCTTC
TRBJ2-3 NA TRBV14 NA CASSQELVRADTQYF TGTGCCAGCAGCCAAGAACTAGTGCGCGCAGATACGCAGTATTTT
TRBJ2-5 NA TRBV25-1 NA CASSDRKGSKETQYF TGTGCCAGCAGTGACCGGAAGGGGTCCAAAGAGACCCAGTACTTC
TRBJ2-7 TRBD2 TRBV4-3 NA CASSSRLAGGPGYEQYF TGCGCCAGCAGCTCACGACTAGCGGGAGGGCCGGGCTACGAGCAGTACTTC
TRBJ1-2 NA TRBV9 NA CASSTRQEHGYTF TGTGCCAGCAGCACCCGACAGGAGCATGGCTACACCTTC
TRBJ1-2 TRBD1 TRBV19 few CASRPPWDRGHYGYTF TGTGCCAGTAGGCCGCCCTGGGACAGGGGGCATTATGGCTACACCTTC
TRBJ1-4 NA TRBV15 NA CATSSTRRGTTNEKLFF TGTGCCACCAGCTCTACGAGGAGGGGAACAACTAATGAAAAACTGTTTTTT
TRBJ1-5 NA TRBV6-6 once CASSYYRVSNQPQHF TGTGCCAGCAGTTACTACAGGGTAAGCAATCAGCCCCAGCATTTT
TRBJ2-5 NA TRBV6-4 NA CASRGLPQETQYF TGTGCCAGCAGGGGACTCCCCCAAGAGACCCAGTACTTC
TRBJ2-7 TRBD1 TRBV7-6 NA CASSLGDRVYEQYF TGTGCCAGCAGCTTGGGGGACAGGGTCTACGAGCAGTACTTC
TRBJ1-5 TRBD1 TRBV18 NA CASSPSTGGHQPQHF TGTGCCAGCTCACCAAGTACAGGGGGCCATCAGCCCCAGCATTTT
TRBJ2-1 NA TRBV19 NA CASSFLDSSGNEQFF TGTGCCAGTAGTTTCCTTGACTCGTCGGGCAATGAGCAGTTCTTC
TRBJ1-2 NA TRBV30 few CAWRLTLGGGYTF TGTGCCTGGAGATTGACTTTAGGGGGAGGCTACACCTTC
TRBJ2-7 TRBD1 TRBV7-9 NA CASRKTGNEQYF TGTGCCAGCAGGAAGACAGGGAACGAGCAGTACTTC
TRBJ2-1 NA TRBV5-1 few CASSLDPAGLAVFF TGCGCCAGCAGCTTGGACCCTGCGGGGCTTGCGGTGTTCTTC
TRBJ2-2 NA TRBV29-1 NA CSVVSGFTGELFF TGCAGCGTTGTTTCAGGCTTCACCGGGGAGCTGTTTTTT
TRBJ2-3 TRBD2 TRBV9 NA CASSVATSSGGELDTQYF TGTGCCAGCAGCGTAGCTACGTCTAGCGGGGGGGAATTAGATACGCAGTATTTT
TRBJ1-1 NA TRBV6-6 NA CASSDTGNTEAFF TGTGCCAGCAGCGATACAGGGAACACTGAAGCTTTCTTT
TRBJ1-5 NA TRBV7-2 NA CASSLRQGPNQPQHF TGTGCCAGCAGCTTAAGGCAGGGCCCCAATCAGCCCCAGCATTTT
TRBJ1-1 NA TRBV7-2 NA CASSLFERAEAFF TGTGCCAGCAGCTTATTTGAGCGGGCTGAAGCTTTCTTT
TRBJ2-5 TRBD2 TRBV7-9 NA CASSLDGLLAGPETQYF TGTGCCAGCAGCTTAGACGGTCTCCTAGCGGGTCCCGAGACCCAGTACTTC